The rows below give T cell receptor beta chains drawn from one sample of a study of neoadjuvant anti-PD-1 for oral cavity cancer. Assay used: immunoSEQ multiplex PCR; TCRdb lists only in-frame clones, some missing. The data contain over 14,000 clones, around 70% of them singletons. The sample consisted of PBMCs, taken before nivolumab (anti-PD-1) treatment. These receptors all stem from a person between 35 and 79 years old with oral cavity squamous cell carcinoma. The CDR3 runs from the conserved cysteine through the conserved F or W. A D gene is named only where the DNA matches it firmly. Size values are once, few and many counts, or a class for expanded clones, and some rows have none.

j_gene	v_gene	abundance	d_gene	CDR3nt	CDR3aa
TRBJ2-1	TRBV7-2	.	.	TGTGCCAGCAGCTTACCAGGGACTCATGAGCAGTTCTTC	CASSLPGTHEQFF
TRBJ2-3	TRBV6-4	.	.	TGTGCCAGCAGTGTAGGAGCTAGCACAGATACGCAGTATTTT	CASSVGASTDTQYF
TRBJ2-7	TRBV7-3	.	TRBD1	TGTGCCAGCAGCCGGGGACAGGGCGCTTACGAGCAGTACTTC	CASSRGQGAYEQYF
TRBJ1-4	TRBV6-5	.	.	TGTGCCAGCAGTTTCGGGAGAGGAATTGGAAAACTGTTTTTT	CASSFGRGIGKLFF
TRBJ2-1	TRBV4-1	.	.	TGCGCCAGCAGCCGGAGGGTTGCAGGGGGGTACAATGAGCAGTTCTTC	CASSRRVAGGYNEQFF
TRBJ1-1	TRBV4-1	once	.	TGCGCCAGCAGCCAAGTACCGAGGAGGAACACTGAAGCTTTCTTT	CASSQVPRRNTEAFF
TRBJ1-4	TRBV28	.	.	TGTGCCAGCAGTTTATTTATCGGGACAACTAATGAAAAACTGTTTTTT	CASSLFIGTTNEKLFF
TRBJ2-5	TRBV5-1	.	.	TGCGCCAGCAGCTTGGTTAGCGAGGGGCTGTTCTGGGGCGAGACCCAGTACTTC	CASSLVSEGLFWGETQYF
TRBJ2-5	TRBV7-3	.	.	TGTGCCAGCAGCTTAGGGTCGGGGGCCCTTGAGACCCAGTACTTC	CASSLGSGALETQYF
TRBJ1-2	TRBV5-5	.	.	TGTGCCAGCAGCTTGCGGGACTATGGCTACACCTTC	CASSLRDYGYTF
TRBJ2-5	TRBV5-4	.	.	TGTGCCAGCAGCTTGGCTGAATGGCACGGGGCCCAGTACTTC	CASSLAEWHGAQYF
TRBJ2-2	TRBV5-1	.	.	TGCGCCAGCAGCTCCCAAGGCGGGAAGGGCGGGGAGCTGTTTTTT	CASSSQGGKGGELFF
TRBJ1-3	TRBV19	.	TRBD1	TGTGCCAGTAGTATGGGACAGGGGGCAGGAGGAGGCTCTGGAAACACCATATATTTT	CASSMGQGAGGGSGNTIYF
TRBJ2-3	TRBV6-1	.	.	TGTGCCAGCACCCCCGGGACACACACAGATACGCAGTATTTT	CASTPGTHTDTQYF
TRBJ2-1	TRBV5-1	.	.	TGCGCCAGCAGCTTGGTCCAGGGTTACAATGAGCAGTTCTTC	CASSLVQGYNEQFF
TRBJ1-2	TRBV5-1	.	TRBD1	TGCGCCAGCAGCTTCGAACAGGGGAATGGCTACACCTTC	CASSFEQGNGYTF
TRBJ2-1	TRBV19	.	.	TGTGCCAGTAGTATCGGGCAGGGCCCCCACAATGAGCAGTTCTTC	CASSIGQGPHNEQFF
TRBJ1-1	TRBV7-8	.	.	TGTGCCAGCAGCTTAGGACAGGTGAACACTGAAGCTTTCTTT	CASSLGQVNTEAFF
TRBJ2-1	TRBV5-6	few	TRBD1	TGTGCCAGTTACCTGACAGGGCCGAACAATGAGCAGTTCTTC	CASYLTGPNNEQFF
TRBJ2-2	TRBV7-9	.	TRBD2	TGTGCCAGCAGCCAGGGACTAGCGTACACCGGGGAGCTGTTTTTT	CASSQGLAYTGELFF
TRBJ1-2	TRBV11-2	few	TRBD1	TGTGCCAGCAGCTTAGGACAGGGGACTACCCTTGACTATGGCTACACCTTC	CASSLGQGTTLDYGYTF
TRBJ1-5	TRBV2	.	TRBD1	TGTGCCAGCTCGACAGGGGGTATCAATCAGCCCCAGCATTTT	CASSTGGINQPQHF
TRBJ2-2	TRBV11-3	.	.	TGTGCCAGCAGCTACTATCGGACTACTTCGAACACCGGGGAGCTGTTTTTT	CASSYYRTTSNTGELFF
TRBJ1-1	TRBV5-5	.	.	TGTGCCAGCAGCTTGTCGTTGGGTGCGGCCGGGACCCTGTTTTTGGGAGCTTTCTTT	CASSLSLGAAGTLFLGAFF
TRBJ2-1	TRBV27	few	TRBD1	TGTGCCAGCAGCTCAGTCGGGACAGGGGTTTACAATGAGCAGTTCTTC	CASSSVGTGVYNEQFF
TRBJ2-1	TRBV14	.	TRBD2	TGTGCCAGCAGAATAGCGGGAGGCGATGAGCAGTTCTTC	CASRIAGGDEQFF
TRBJ1-2	TRBV11-2	few	.	TGTGCCAGCAGCCCGTTGGGGGGCCCCAACTATGGCTACACCTTC	CASSPLGGPNYGYTF
TRBJ2-7	TRBV6-5	.	.	TGTGCCAGCAGCGCAAACCGACAGAGCACCTACGAGCAGTACTTC	CASSANRQSTYEQYF
TRBJ2-2	TRBV5-1	large	.	TGCGCCAGCAGCTCCCGCCCTAGCCCCACCTCCACCGGGGAGCTGTTTTTT	CASSSRPSPTSTGELFF
TRBJ2-2	TRBV11-2	.	.	TGTGCCAGCAGCTCGGGACTCTTTAACACCGGGGAGCTGTTTTTT	CASSSGLFNTGELFF
TRBJ1-4	TRBV30	.	TRBD1	TGTGCCTGGAGCCCCGGGACAGGGTTAAGTGAAAAACTGTTTTTT	CAWSPGTGLSEKLFF
TRBJ1-1	TRBV7-8	.	TRBD1	TGTGCCAGCAGCTTAGGATGGATTCGGACAGGGGGCAAAAGCACTGAAGCTTTCTTT	CASSLGWIRTGGKSTEAFF
TRBJ2-5	TRBV5-4	.	TRBD1	TGTGCCAGCAGCCGCGGGACAGGGGCGGGAGAGACCCAGTACTTC	CASSRGTGAGETQYF
TRBJ2-7	TRBV6-5	.	TRBD1	TGTGCCAGCAGCAGAGCCGGGACAGCTTCCTACGAGCAGTACTTC	CASSRAGTASYEQYF
TRBJ1-1	TRBV7-3	.	.	TGTGCCAGCAGCCCGGCCTCCATTAGGACTGAAGCTTTCTTT	CASSPASIRTEAFF
TRBJ1-1	TRBV20-1	.	.	TGCAGTGCCCCCCCGGCTTTCTTT	CSAPPAFF
TRBJ1-2	TRBV4-1	.	.	TGCGCCAGCAGCCAGACGGCAGGGAGGGGAGGAATCTATGGCTACACCTTC	CASSQTAGRGGIYGYTF
TRBJ1-2	TRBV5-5	.	.	TGTGCCAGCAGCCCGGAAACGAACAGCGTCTATGGCTACACCTTC	CASSPETNSVYGYTF
TRBJ2-2	TRBV5-1	.	.	TGCGCCAGCAGCTTGGCTAACACCGGGGAGCTGTTTTTT	CASSLANTGELFF
TRBJ1-2	TRBV9	.	TRBD1	TGTGCCAGCAGCGGAGGACAGGCCTACTATGGCTACACCTTC	CASSGGQAYYGYTF
TRBJ2-1	TRBV7-9	.	.	TGTGCCTCCCACGGGTCCGCCAGAAACAATGAGCAGTTCTTC	CASHGSARNNEQFF
TRBJ2-6	TRBV6-4	.	.	TGTGCCAGCAGTGACGGGGGGCCCGGGGCCAACGTCCTGACTTTC	CASSDGGPGANVLTF
TRBJ1-2	TRBV29-1	once	.	TGCAGCGCCGCCTTCGGTAGTTATGGCTACACCTTC	CSAAFGSYGYTF
TRBJ1-2	TRBV9	.	.	TGTGCCAGCAGCGTAGGGGACGTAGATGGCTACACCTTC	CASSVGDVDGYTF
TRBJ1-6	TRBV15	.	.	TGTGCCACCAGCAGAGGCGCAAATTCACCCCTCCACTTT	CATSRGANSPLHF
TRBJ1-2	TRBV2	.	TRBD1	TGTGCCAGCAGTGGGAGACAGGGGGCAAAAGGCTACACCTTC	CASSGRQGAKGYTF
TRBJ2-7	TRBV7-9	.	.	TGTGCCAGCATCCTAGTACCCGGGACAACGACTAGCAAGCAGTACTTC	CASILVPGTTTSKQYF
TRBJ1-3	TRBV4-1	.	TRBD1	TGCGCCAGCAGCCAAGATACGCGGGCCAGGGGGGCTGGAAACACCATATATTTT	CASSQDTRARGAGNTIYF
TRBJ2-1	TRBV11-2	.	.	TGTGCCAGCAGCAATCAGGGTGACTTGCAGTTCTTC	CASSNQGDLQFF
TRBJ2-1	TRBV6-5	.	TRBD2	TGTGCCAGCAGTGCCCCGGGACTAGGCGACAATGAGCAGTTCTTC	CASSAPGLGDNEQFF
TRBJ2-7	TRBV27	.	.	TGTGCCAGCAGTGCCATAGCAGGGACTCCCTACGAGCAGTACTTC	CASSAIAGTPYEQYF
TRBJ2-7	TRBV2	.	TRBD2	TGTGCCAGCAGTACCGGACTAGCGGGAGAGCAGTACTTC	CASSTGLAGEQYF